This TCR beta chain is from a study of spatial heterogeneity in lung cancer. Study-wide findings and caveats: Within tumors, counts of expanded alpha and beta TCRs tracked tumor mutation counts.

Time point described: sample taken at primary tumor resection. Worth noting for this clonotype: As yet, its antigen is unknown.

Germline V gene sequence: CDR1 SGHNT, CDR2 YYREEE (reference sequence). V trimming: 6 bases; J trimming: 6 bases; junction bases outside the gene matches: 11. The CDR3 is 15 residues long. MiXCR, run by TCRdb on the 5' RACE reads, gives a single entry per CDR3 protein. Of 5,000 to 6,500 distinct CDR3 sequences listed, 7.8% are singletons. The sequence was collected from a female donor with early-stage non-small cell lung cancer. The V call is TRBV5-4, the J call TRBJ2-1, with 8 bases fitting TRBD1. This sample comprised lung tumor tissue, obtained at surgery. CDR3 in DNA: TGTGCCAGCACAGGATCTGGACAGGGCGGCAATGAGCAGTTCTTC. This sequence encodes CASTGSGQGGNEQFF.